The 24 T cell receptor beta chains reported below all come from one sample, sequenced in a study of blood T cell repertoires in COVID-19. Clones were sequenced by immunoSEQ multiplex PCR, and TCRdb holds only the in-frame ones, with some missing. There are some 190,000 clones in the sample; 75% to 80% occur only once, and approximately 8.6% lies in the top ten. Sequenced input: peripheral blood. The receptors originated from a woman in her forties or fifties with active or convalescent COVID-19.

The chain links TRBV6-1 to TRBJ2-2; the D is unclear. V was trimmed by 0 bases and J by 7 bases, leaving 6 bases between them. The CDR3 has 13 amino acids. Per germline, CDR1 MNHNS and CDR2 SASEGT. CDR3 DNA sequence: TGTGCCAGCAGTGAAGCGAGGATCGGGGAGCTGTTTTTT. The encoded protein is CASSEARIGELFF.

This chain uses TRBV6-5 with TRBJ2-7; TRBD1 agrees at 8 bases. The germline V gene has CDR1 MNHEY and CDR2 SVGAGI. With 4 bases clipped from V and 7 bases from J, the junction kept 9 bases outside the gene matches. The CDR3 sequence is 14 residues long. The CDR3 nucleotides are TGTGCCAGCAGTTTAGGGTACAGGGGGAGGGAGCAGTACTTC. Its protein is CASSLGYRGREQYF.

J is TRBJ1-5 and V is TRBV2; D is perhaps TRBD1 (6 bases). The CDR3 spans 19 residues. Germline V gene data show CDR1 as SNHLY and CDR2 as FYNNEI. The ends were cut back, 0 bases at V and 3 bases at J, with 21 bases in the middle. CDR3 amino acids: CASSEALPGADPFNQPQHF. The CDR3 DNA follows: TGTGCCAGCAGTGAAGCCCTACCAGGGGCAGACCCGTTCAATCAGCCCCAGCATTTT.

The chain links TRBV9 to TRBJ2-7; 7 nucleotides agree with TRBD2. Germline CDR1 and CDR2: SGDLS and YYNGEE. The CDR3 covers 15 residues. V dropped 4 bases and J dropped 3; count of bases not matched to a gene: 10. The CDR3 DNA follows: TGTGCCAGCAGCCCCAGCGGGGCGACCTACTACGAGCAGTACTTC. It encodes CASSPSGATYYEQYF.

This chain links TRBV2 with TRBJ2-1; D is possibly TRBD2 (5 bases). The CDR3 spans 14 residues. Trimming removed 9 bases at V and 5 bases at J, with 17 bases between. Germline CDR1 and CDR2: SNHLY and FYNNEI. The CDR3 loop reads CASRRELGHNEQFF. DNA for the CDR3: TGTGCCAGTCGACGGGAATTGGGTCACAATGAGCAGTTCTTC.

This clone was seen only once. V usage is TRBV7-9 and J usage is TRBJ1-3, with D unresolved. Deletions cut 0 bases from V and 2 bases from J, with 11 bases between. The CDR3 is made up of 16 amino acids. The V gene's germline CDR1 is SEHNR and CDR2 FQNEAQ (reference sequence). Written as DNA, the CDR3 is TGTGCCAGCAGCTTAGCGTCGCGGGAAGCTGGAAACACCATATATTTT. This sequence encodes CASSLASREAGNTIYF.

The chain couples TRBV4-3 to TRBJ1-2, with 7 bases matching TRBD1. The CDR3 is made up of 15 amino acids. Germline V gene sequence: CDR1 LGHNA, CDR2 YSLEER. The V gene end was trimmed by 0 bases and the J gene end by 5 bases; junction bases not matched to a gene: 6. This chain's CDR3 is CASSQEYRGGYGYTF. DNA of the CDR3: TGCGCCAGCAGCCAAGAGTACAGGGGAGGTTATGGCTACACCTTC.

This clone was counted only a few times. This sequence joins TRBV5-1 and TRBJ2-3, with 10 nucleotides matching TRBD2. After removal of 0 bases from V and 3 bases from J, the junction contained 4 bases not matched to a gene. CDR3 length: 16 residues. Germline-derived CDR1 and CDR2 are SGHRS and YFSETQ. Here the CDR3 reads CASSLAVAGGTDTQYF. CDR3 nucleotide sequence: TGCGCCAGCAGCTTGGCCGTAGCGGGGGGTACAGATACGCAGTATTTT.

This chain links TRBV4-3 with TRBJ2-2; 11 nucleotides line up with TRBD2. The CDR3 sequence is 16 residues long. Looked up from germline, CDR1 is LGHNA and CDR2 is YSLEER. Trimming removed 5 bases from V and 3 bases from J; junction bases left unmatched: 5. The CDR3 DNA is TGCGCCAGCAGCACCCAGACTAGCGGGGACACCGGGGAGCTGTTTTTT. Translated, it gives CASSTQTSGDTGELFF.

Only a few counts were recorded for this clone. The chain uses TRBV28 and TRBJ1-5; 7 bases map to TRBD1. The germline V gene encodes CDR1 MDHEN and CDR2 SYDVKM. J lost 1 base, V lost 7 bases, and 4 bases had no gene match. The CDR3 contains 14 residues. The chain's CDR3 is CASTQGGSNQPQHF. In nucleotides, the CDR3 is TGTGCCAGCACTCAGGGGGGAAGCAATCAGCCCCAGCATTTT.

The V call is TRBV18, the J call TRBJ1-5; TRBD1 matches 7 bases. CDR1 KGHSH and CDR2 LQKENI come from the germline V gene. V shed 4 bases and J 3 bases; nucleotides not matched to a gene: 3. The CDR3 covers 14 residues. The chain's CDR3 is CASSLTGSNQPQHF. The CDR3 DNA reads TGTGCCAGCTCACTGACAGGGTCCAATCAGCCCCAGCATTTT.

V is TRBV19 and J is TRBJ1-3, with D unclear. The CDR3 length is 17 residues. Per the germline V gene, CDR1 is LNHDA and CDR2 is SQIVND (reference sequence). Trimming left V 7 bases short and J 0 bases short, with 19 bases between. DNA of the CDR3: TGTGCCAGTAAAACCACCTGGGCGCAATTCTCTGGAAACACCATATATTTT. Translation: CASKTTWAQFSGNTIYF.

This chain joins TRBV7-9 and TRBJ2-3; the match to TRBD2 covers 10 bases. CDR3 length equals 17 residues. Germline V gives CDR1 SEHNR, CDR2 FQNEAQ (reference sequence). Trimming cost V 5 bases and J 4 bases; bases outside gene matches: 12. This CDR3 is CASSARPLAGVADTQYF. For the CDR3, the DNA is TGTGCCAGCAGCGCGAGACCCCTAGCGGGGGTTGCAGATACGCAGTATTTT.

The V gene is TRBV5-4, the J gene TRBJ1-1; 12 nucleotides align to TRBD1. This CDR3 has 17 residues. The V gene end was trimmed by 4 bases and the J gene end by 0 bases; junction bases not matched to a gene: 7. The germline V gene has CDR1 SGHNT and CDR2 YYREEE (reference sequence). The CDR3, as DNA: TGTGCCAGCAGCGACCGGGACAGGGGGCTCATGAACACTGAAGCTTTCTTT. Encoded protein: CASSDRDRGLMNTEAFF.

V and J are TRBV5-1 and TRBJ1-2; 8 bases map to TRBD1. CDR3 size: 15 residues. Losses at the gene ends were 4 bases for V and 4 bases for J; bases not matched to a gene: 9. Germline assignment: CDR1 SGHRS and CDR2 YFSETQ. Written as DNA, the CDR3 is TGCGCCAGCAGCGGCCCCGGGACAGGCGCCTATGGCTACACCTTC. Encoded protein: CASSGPGTGAYGYTF.

The V and J genes are TRBV4-2 and TRBJ2-7, with TRBD2 matching over 10 bases. V dropped 2 bases and J dropped 1; count of bases not matched to a gene: 5. Germline assignment: CDR1 LGHNA and CDR2 YNFKEQ. The CDR3 extends over 16 amino acids. The CDR3 DNA follows: TGTGCCAGCAGCCAATGGGCTAGCGGGGGATCCTACGAGCAGTACTTC. Translating gives CASSQWASGGSYEQYF.

Concerning this clone: The sample holds other DNA sequences that translate to the same CDR3. The chain carries TRBV11-3 and TRBJ2-3; D gene ambiguous. The CDR3 extends over 14 amino acids. Trimming pared 3 bases from V and 0 bases from J, leaving 7 bases between. Per the germline V gene, CDR1 is SGHNT and CDR2 is YENEEA. The CDR3, as DNA: TGTGCCAGCAGCTTGGGCCGAAGCACAGATACGCAGTATTTT. It specifies CASSLGRSTDTQYF. Filled out from reference TRBV11-3 and TRBJ2-3, the complete variable domain reads EAGVVQSPRYKIIEKKQPVAFWCNPISGHNTLYWYLQNLGQGPELLIRYENEEAVDDSQLPKDRFSAERLKGVDSTLKIQPAELGDSAVYLCASSLGRSTDTQYFGPGTRLTVL.

This chain joins TRBV11-1 and TRBJ1-2; 9 bases agree with TRBD1. CDR3 length: 16 residues. The germline gives CDR1 SGHAT, CDR2 FQDESV (reference sequence). V lost 6 bases and J lost 2; bases outside the gene matches: 10. The CDR3 DNA follows: TGTGCCAGCAGACATCCTCGGACAGGGGCGAACTATGGCTACACCTTC. It yields the protein CASRHPRTGANYGYTF.

This clone was observed many times. The chain's CDR3 is CASSSPRTSVNEQFF. The DNA for the CDR3 is TGTGCCAGCAGCTCCCCGCGGACTAGCGTCAATGAGCAGTTCTTC. The chain is built from TRBV5-4 and TRBJ2-1; 9 positions match TRBD2. The CDR3 is made up of 15 amino acids. The junction had 7 bases not matched to a gene; V was cut back by 3 bases and J by 6 bases. Germline-derived CDR1 and CDR2 are SGHNT and YYREEE (reference sequence).

This chain uses TRBV5-1 with TRBJ1-1; D uncertain. Per germline, CDR1 SGHRS and CDR2 YFSETQ. V gave up 0 bases and J gave up 2 bases, with 8 bases separating them. The CDR3 loop spans 14 amino acids. The CDR3 reads CASSLGDRNTEAFF. CDR3 DNA sequence: TGCGCCAGCAGCTTGGGCGATCGCAACACTGAAGCTTTCTTT.

The chain is built from TRBV5-6 and TRBJ1-2; 7 bases agree with TRBD1. With V trimmed by 0 bases and J by 10 bases, 12 bases remained unmatched. This CDR3 region has 15 residues. Germline V gives CDR1 SGHDT, CDR2 YYEEEE. The CDR3 DNA reads as TGTGCCAGCAGCTTGGAGGTGCGACAGGGTCTCGTCTACACCTTC. Encoded protein: CASSLEVRQGLVYTF.

The sample holds one count of this clone. V and J are TRBV7-2 and TRBJ2-1, with D tentatively TRBD2 (6 bases). Germline values: CDR1 SGHTA, CDR2 FQGNSA. This CDR3 has 16 residues. V gave up 0 bases and J gave up 0 bases, with 9 bases separating them. The CDR3 loop is CASSLARGGSYNEQFF. CDR3 in DNA: TGTGCCAGCAGCTTAGCGAGGGGAGGCTCCTACAATGAGCAGTTCTTC.

This clone was seen more than once but under ten times. The DNA of the CDR3 is TGTGCCAGCAGCCCCGTCGGGGTAGCGGGAGGGCGGGAGCAGTTCTTC. Its protein is CASSPVGVAGGREQFF. This chain uses TRBV7-2 with TRBJ2-1; 11 nucleotides align to TRBD2. CDR3 size: 16 residues. Germline V CDR1 and CDR2: SGHTA, FQGNSA. After removal of 5 bases from V and 10 bases from J, the junction contained 13 bases not matched to a gene.

This clone appeared a single time. The rearrangement links TRBV27 to TRBJ2-4; 12 nucleotides align to TRBD2. The CDR3 contains 18 residues. Trimming removed 2 bases from V and 1 base from J; junction bases left unmatched: 6. Germline V gives CDR1 MNHEY, CDR2 SMNVEV (reference sequence). The CDR3 reads CASSLGASGRAAKNIQYF. CDR3 sequence (DNA): TGTGCCAGCAGTTTAGGGGCTAGCGGGAGGGCTGCCAAAAACATTCAGTACTTC.